The T cell receptor beta chain under discussion was sequenced for a study of beta chain features in type 1 diabetes. Study in general: Sorted cell examination encompassed 85 million to 140 million cells across all samples.

Sequenced material consisted of expressed TCRB transcripts (all of the isolated RNA was reverse transcribed). Naive, central memory and regulatory T cell samples averaged about 3.57 million immunoSEQ reads each. Libraries were prepared by immunoSEQ multiplex PCR; TCRdb keeps only in-frame clonotypes and omits some of them. Altogether some 200,000 clones are present, roughly 17% being singletons, with the ten largest covering 0.065% to 0.095%. Using CD45RO/CCR7/CD25/CD127/CD95/CD27, CD4+ naive, central memory, regulatory and stem cell-like memory cells were sorted. Each of the sorted populations had a purity greater than 95%. This clone was counted only a few times. The antigen remains undetermined. Trimming took off 4 bases at V and 2 bases at J, with 8 bases between the two ends. This CDR3 has 12 amino acids. CDR1 SQVTM and CDR2 ANQGSEA come from the germline V gene. Points from the study as a whole: There was a moderate but significant shortening of TCRB CDR3s in all four CD4+ subsets of Type 1 diabetes patients.

This sequence originates from a man aged 25-45 years with type 1 diabetes. This chain uses TRBV29-1 with TRBJ1-2; a possible D gene is TRBD1 (5 bases). The sequencing sample was made of naive CD4+ T cells from blood. Here the CDR3 reads CSVAWGNYGYTF. The CDR3 DNA follows: TGCAGCGTTGCCTGGGGGAACTATGGCTACACCTTC.